Reported below is one T cell receptor beta chain. Its specificity is not known. This record belongs to a study of molecular identifiers for immune sequencing clone quantification. On the study more broadly: RNA, taken in replicates from approximately 20,000 or 100,000 naive CD8 cells, was split five ways, with four sequenced. General study points: Jurkat TCR RNA that was spiked in from one cell was reportedly detectable among one million naive cells.

A single record per CDR3 protein comes from TCRdb applying MiXCR to the PCR reads. Among about half a million distinct CDR3 sequences listed, 25% were seen once. CDR1 and CDR2 (germline): MNHEY, SMNVEV (reference sequence). The CDR3 is 15 residues long. The V gene end was trimmed by 6 bases and the J gene end by 4 bases; junction bases not matched to a gene: 11. The sample taken for sequencing was naive CD8+ T cells from blood, with Jurkat cell RNA spiked in. Subset specified: FACS-sorted CD8+CD4-CCR7+CD45RA+ naive T cells. The TCR comes from a human donor in good health. Some libraries in this study had Jurkat cell RNA spiked in. The chain links TRBV27 to TRBJ2-5; 7 bases map to TRBD1. CDR3 DNA: TGTGCCAGCAGAACCACAGGGGCGTTGGCAGAGACCCAGTACTTC. Protein sequence: CASRTTGALAETQYF.